This TCR beta chain is from a study of tumor-infiltrating lymphocytes in oesophageal squamous cell carcinoma. This clonotype was detected many times. One entry per CDR3 protein, called by TCRdb with MiXCR from the PCR reads. The sample holds approximately 20,000 distinct CDR3 sequences, around two fifths seen once. The CDR3 is 13 amino acids. Germline assignment: CDR1 SEHNR and CDR2 FQNEAQ (reference sequence). Trimming left V 4 bases short and J 7 bases short, with 11 bases between. The chain employs TRBV7-9 and TRBJ2-1; maybe TRBD2 (6 bases). This clonotype was obtained from a male donor with esophageal squamous cell carcinoma. The sequenced sample consisted of esophageal tumor tissue. This chain's CDR3 is CASSSGTLNEQFF. The CDR3 nucleotides are TGTGCCAGCAGCTCCGGGACTCTAAATGAGCAGTTCTTC. Complete variable domain (other parts from reference TRBV7-9 and TRBJ2-1): DTGVSQNPRHKITKRGQNVTFRCDPISEHNRLYWYRQTLGQGPEFLTYFQNEAQLEKSRLLSDRFSAERPKGSFSTLEIQRTEQGDSAMYLCASSSGTLNEQFFGPGTRLTVL.